This entry is about one T cell receptor beta chain. Its antigen is currently unknown. This specimen belongs to a study of blood T cells in healthy people across ages. Overall study results and limits: Roughly linearly, TCR beta diversity per million T cells fell as age increased.

In terms of origin and age, donors were healthy Caucasian individuals from Russia aged roughly 6 to 90. Per sample, extraction of total RNA gave at least 6 micrograms in every case. CDR3 size: 13 residues. Germline V gene data show CDR1 as DFQATT and CDR2 as SNEGSKA (reference sequence). The ends were cut back, 7 bases at V and 1 base at J, with 13 bases in the middle. PCR was performed a second time for about 6 to 11 cycles using a sample-barcoded 5' primer and a J-beta primer mix. Each cDNA molecule was tagged by a template-switch adaptor with 12 random nucleotides. TCRdb re-derived calls from the 5' RACE reads in MiXCR, one entry per CDR3 protein. The data contain fewer than 900,000 distinct CDR3 sequences, roughly 44% of them seen just once; the ten biggest clones take up 20% to 25%.

Sample: blood. V is TRBV20-1 and J is TRBJ1-2, with D maybe TRBD1 (5 bases). The source is a woman between 55 and 75 years old in good health. CDR3 sequence reads: CSVTRGDNYGYTF. In DNA form, the CDR3 reads TGCAGTGTTACCCGGGGGGATAACTATGGCTACACCTTC.